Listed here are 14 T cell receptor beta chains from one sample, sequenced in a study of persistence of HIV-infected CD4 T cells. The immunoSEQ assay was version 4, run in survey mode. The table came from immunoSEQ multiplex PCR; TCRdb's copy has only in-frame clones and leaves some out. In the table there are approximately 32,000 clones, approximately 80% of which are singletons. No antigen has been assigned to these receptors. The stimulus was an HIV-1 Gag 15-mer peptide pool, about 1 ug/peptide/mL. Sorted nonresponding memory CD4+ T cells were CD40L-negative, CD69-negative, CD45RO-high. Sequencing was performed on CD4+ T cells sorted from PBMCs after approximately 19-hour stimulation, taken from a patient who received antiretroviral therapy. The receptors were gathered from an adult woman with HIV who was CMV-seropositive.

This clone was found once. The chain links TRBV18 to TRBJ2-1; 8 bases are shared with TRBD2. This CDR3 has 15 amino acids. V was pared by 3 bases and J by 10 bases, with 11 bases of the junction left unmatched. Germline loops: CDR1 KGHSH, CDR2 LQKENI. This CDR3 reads CASSPAGTRAEEQFF. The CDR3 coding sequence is TGTGCCAGCTCACCGGCCGGGACTAGGGCCGAAGAGCAGTTCTTC.

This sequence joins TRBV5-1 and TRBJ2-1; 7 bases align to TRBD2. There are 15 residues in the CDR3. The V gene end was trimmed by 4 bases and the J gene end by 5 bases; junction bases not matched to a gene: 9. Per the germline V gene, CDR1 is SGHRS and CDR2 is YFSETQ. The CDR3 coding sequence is TGCGCCAGCAGCCCCGGGACTACTGTCGACAATGAGCAGTTCTTC. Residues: CASSPGTTVDNEQFF.

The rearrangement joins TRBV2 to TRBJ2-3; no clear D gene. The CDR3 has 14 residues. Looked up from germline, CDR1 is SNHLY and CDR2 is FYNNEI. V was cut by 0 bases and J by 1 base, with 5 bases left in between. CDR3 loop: CASSEAFRTDTQYF. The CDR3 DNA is TGTGCCAGCAGTGAAGCATTCCGCACAGATACGCAGTATTTT.

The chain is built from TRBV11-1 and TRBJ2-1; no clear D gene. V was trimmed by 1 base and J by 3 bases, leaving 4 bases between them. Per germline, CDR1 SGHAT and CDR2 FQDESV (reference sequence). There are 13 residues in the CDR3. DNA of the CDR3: TGTGCCAGCAGCTTAGGGTACTACAATGAGCAGTTCTTC. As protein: CASSLGYYNEQFF. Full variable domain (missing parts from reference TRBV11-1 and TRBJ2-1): EAEVAQSPRYKITEKSQAVAFWCDPISGHATLYWYRQILGQGPELLVQFQDESVVDDSQLPKDRFSAERLKGVDSTLKIQPAELGDSAMYLCASSLGYYNEQFFGPGTRLTVL.

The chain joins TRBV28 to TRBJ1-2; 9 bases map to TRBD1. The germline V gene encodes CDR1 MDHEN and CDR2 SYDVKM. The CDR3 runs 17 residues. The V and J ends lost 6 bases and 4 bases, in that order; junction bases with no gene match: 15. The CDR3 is CASSSNSQGARGYGYTF. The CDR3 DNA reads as TGTGCCAGCAGCTCAAATTCACAGGGGGCTAGGGGCTATGGCTACACCTTC.

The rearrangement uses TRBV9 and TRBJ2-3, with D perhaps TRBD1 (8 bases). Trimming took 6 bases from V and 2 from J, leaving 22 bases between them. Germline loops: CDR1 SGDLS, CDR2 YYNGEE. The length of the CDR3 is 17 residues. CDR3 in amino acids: CASTIGGGQVNTDTQYF. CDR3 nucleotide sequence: TGTGCCAGCACCATAGGGGGGGGACAGGTGAACACAGATACGCAGTATTTT.

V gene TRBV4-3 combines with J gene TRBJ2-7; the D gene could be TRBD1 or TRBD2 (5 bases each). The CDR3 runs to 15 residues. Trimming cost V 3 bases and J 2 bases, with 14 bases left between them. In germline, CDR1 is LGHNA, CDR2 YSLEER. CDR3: CASSQGVKGTYEQYF. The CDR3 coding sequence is TGCGCCAGCAGCCAGGGGGTCAAGGGAACCTACGAGCAGTACTTC.

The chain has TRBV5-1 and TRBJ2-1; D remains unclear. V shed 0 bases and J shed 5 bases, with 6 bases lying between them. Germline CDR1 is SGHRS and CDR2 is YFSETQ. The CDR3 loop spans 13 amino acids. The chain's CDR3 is CASSLGSHNEQFF. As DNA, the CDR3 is TGCGCCAGCAGCTTGGGATCTCACAATGAGCAGTTCTTC.

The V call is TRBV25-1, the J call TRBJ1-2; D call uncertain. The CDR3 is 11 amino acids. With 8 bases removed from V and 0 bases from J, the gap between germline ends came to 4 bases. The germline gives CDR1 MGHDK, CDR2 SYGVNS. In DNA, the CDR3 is TGTGCCAGCGAGACTAACTATGGCTACACCTTC. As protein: CASETNYGYTF.

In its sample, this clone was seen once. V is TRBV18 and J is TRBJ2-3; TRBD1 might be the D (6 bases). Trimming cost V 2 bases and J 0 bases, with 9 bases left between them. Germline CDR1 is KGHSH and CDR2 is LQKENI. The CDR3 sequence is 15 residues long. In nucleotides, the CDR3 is TGTGCCAGCTCACCAGTGGGGGCTAGCACAGATACGCAGTATTTT. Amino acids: CASSPVGASTDTQYF.

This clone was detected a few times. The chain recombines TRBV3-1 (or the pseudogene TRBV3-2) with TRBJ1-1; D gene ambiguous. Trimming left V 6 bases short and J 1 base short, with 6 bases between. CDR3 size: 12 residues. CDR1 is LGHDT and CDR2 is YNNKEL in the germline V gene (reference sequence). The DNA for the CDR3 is TGTGCCAGCAGTCCTTCGAACACTGAAGCTTTCTTT. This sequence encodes CASSPSNTEAFF.

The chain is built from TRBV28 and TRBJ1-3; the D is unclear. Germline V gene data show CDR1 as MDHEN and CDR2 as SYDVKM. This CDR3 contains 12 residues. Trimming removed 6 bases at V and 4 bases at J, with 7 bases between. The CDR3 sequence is CASSRRGNTIYF. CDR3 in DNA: TGTGCCAGCAGCCGACGGGGAAACACCATATATTTT.

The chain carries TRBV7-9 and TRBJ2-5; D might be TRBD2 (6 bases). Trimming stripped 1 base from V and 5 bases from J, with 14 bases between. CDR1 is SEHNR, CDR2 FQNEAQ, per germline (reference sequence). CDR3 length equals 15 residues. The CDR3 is CASSLGLTGGETQYF. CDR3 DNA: TGTGCCAGCAGCTTAGGACTAACTGGAGGGGAGACCCAGTACTTC. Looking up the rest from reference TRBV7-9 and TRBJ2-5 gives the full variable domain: DTGVSQNPRHKITKRGQNVTFRCDPISEHNRLYWYRQTLGQGPEFLTYFQNEAQLEKSRLLSDRFSAERPKGSFSTLEIQRTEQGDSAMYLCASSLGLTGGETQYFGPGTRLLVL.

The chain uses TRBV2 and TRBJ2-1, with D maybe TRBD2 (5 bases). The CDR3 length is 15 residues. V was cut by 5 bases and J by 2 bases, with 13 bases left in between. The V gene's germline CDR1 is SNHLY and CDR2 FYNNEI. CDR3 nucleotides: TGTGCCAGCAGTAAAAGCGGAGCCACCTACAATGAGCAGTTCTTC. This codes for CASSKSGATYNEQFF.